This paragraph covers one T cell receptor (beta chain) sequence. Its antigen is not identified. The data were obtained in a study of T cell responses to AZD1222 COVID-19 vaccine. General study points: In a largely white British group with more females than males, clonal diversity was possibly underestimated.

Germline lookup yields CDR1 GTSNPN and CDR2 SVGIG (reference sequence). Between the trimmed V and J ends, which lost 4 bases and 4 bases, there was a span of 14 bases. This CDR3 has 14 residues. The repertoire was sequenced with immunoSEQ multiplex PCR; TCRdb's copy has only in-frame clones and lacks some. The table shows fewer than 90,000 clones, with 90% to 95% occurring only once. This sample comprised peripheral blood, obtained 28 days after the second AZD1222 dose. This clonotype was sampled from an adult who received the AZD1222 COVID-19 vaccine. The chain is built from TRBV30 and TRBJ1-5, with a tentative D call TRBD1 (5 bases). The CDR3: CAWIRKRGNQPQHF. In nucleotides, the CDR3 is TGTGCCTGGATACGGAAAAGGGGAAATCAGCCCCAGCATTTT.